Below, one T cell receptor (beta chain) is given with its context. In the authors' workflow: Amplification from reference gene primers served as the basis for estimated nucleated cell counts. Repertoires were generated with immunoSEQ multiplex PCR, while TCRdb's copy carries only in-frame clones and drops some. V and J calls and clone size are as listed in that table; D and trimming were resolved from the DNA. The sample shows 200,000 to 250,000 clones, 86% of them seen only once. CDR3 length equals 15 residues. Trimming removed 5 bases at V and 6 bases at J, with 15 bases between. The germline V gene has CDR1 SGHKS and CDR2 YYEKEE (reference sequence). This entry comes from a study of blood T cell repertoires in COVID-19. For the study at large: Some COVID-19 samples were acute and others convalescent; all came from the United States, Italy and Spain. Sample material is recorded as cDNA or gDNA derived from T cells, B-cell-depleted T cells, or PBMCs.

The V call is TRBV5-5, the J call TRBJ1-6; possible D gene TRBD1, 5 bases. The sequence derives from a man aged 80 or over with acute or convalescent COVID-19. The material sequenced was peripheral blood. CDR3 loop: CASSGFPQGNSPLHF. CDR3 nucleotides: TGTGCCAGCAGTGGCTTCCCCCAGGGTAATTCACCCCTCCACTTT. Together with reference TRBV5-5 and TRBJ1-6, the CDR3 gives the full variable domain: DAGVTQSPTHLIKTRGQQVTLRCSPISGHKSVSWYQQVLGQGPQFIFQYYEKEERGRGNFPDRFSARQFPNYSSELNVNALLLGDSALYLCASSGFPQGNSPLHFGNGTRLTVT.